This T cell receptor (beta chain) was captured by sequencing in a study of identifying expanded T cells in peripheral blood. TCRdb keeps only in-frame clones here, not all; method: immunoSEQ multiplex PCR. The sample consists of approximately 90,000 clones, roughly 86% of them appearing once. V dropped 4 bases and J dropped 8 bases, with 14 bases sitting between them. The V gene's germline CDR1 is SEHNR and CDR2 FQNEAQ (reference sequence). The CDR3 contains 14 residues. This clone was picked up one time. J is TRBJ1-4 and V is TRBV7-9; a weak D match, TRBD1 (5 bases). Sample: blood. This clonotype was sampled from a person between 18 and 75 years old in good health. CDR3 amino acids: CASSSQGSGEKLFF. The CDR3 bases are TGTGCCAGCAGCTCGCAGGGCTCAGGGGAAAAACTGTTTTTT.